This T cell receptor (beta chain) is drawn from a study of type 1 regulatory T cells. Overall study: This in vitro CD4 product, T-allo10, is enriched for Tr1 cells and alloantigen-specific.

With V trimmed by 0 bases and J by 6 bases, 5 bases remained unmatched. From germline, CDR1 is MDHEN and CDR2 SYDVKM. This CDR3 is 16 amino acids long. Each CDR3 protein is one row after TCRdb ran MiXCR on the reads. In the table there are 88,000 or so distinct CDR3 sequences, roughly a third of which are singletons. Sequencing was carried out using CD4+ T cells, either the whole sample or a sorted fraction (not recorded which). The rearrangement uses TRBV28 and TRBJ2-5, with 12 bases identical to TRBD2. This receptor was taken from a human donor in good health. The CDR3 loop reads CASSLWLAGGPQTQYF. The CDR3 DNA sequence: TGTGCCAGCAGTTTATGGCTAGCGGGAGGGCCGCAGACCCAGTACTTC.